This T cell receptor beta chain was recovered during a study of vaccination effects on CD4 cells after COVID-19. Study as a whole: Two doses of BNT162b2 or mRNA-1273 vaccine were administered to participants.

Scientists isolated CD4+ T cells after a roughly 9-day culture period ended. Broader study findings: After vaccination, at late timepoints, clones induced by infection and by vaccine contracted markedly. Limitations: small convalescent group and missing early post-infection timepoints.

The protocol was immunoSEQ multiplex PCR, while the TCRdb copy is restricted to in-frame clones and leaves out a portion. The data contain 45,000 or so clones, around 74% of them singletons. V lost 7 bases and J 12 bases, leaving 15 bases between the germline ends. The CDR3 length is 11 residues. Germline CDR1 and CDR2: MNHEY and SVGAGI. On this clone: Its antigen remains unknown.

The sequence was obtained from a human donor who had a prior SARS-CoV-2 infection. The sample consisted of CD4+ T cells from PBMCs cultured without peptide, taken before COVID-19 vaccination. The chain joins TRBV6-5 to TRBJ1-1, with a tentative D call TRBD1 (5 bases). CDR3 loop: CASTKGQGTFF. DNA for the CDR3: TGTGCCAGCACCAAGGGGCAGGGAACTTTCTTT.